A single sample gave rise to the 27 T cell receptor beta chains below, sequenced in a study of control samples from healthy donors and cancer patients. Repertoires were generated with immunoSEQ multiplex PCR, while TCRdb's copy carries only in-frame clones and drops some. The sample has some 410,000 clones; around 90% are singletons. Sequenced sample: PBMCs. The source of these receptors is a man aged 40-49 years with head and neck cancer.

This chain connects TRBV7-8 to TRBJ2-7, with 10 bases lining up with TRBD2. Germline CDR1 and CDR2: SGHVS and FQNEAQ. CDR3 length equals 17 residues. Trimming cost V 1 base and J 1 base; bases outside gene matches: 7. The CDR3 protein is CASSLVRAGGSSYEQYF. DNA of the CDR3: TGTGCCAGCAGCTTAGTTCGAGCGGGGGGGTCTTCCTACGAGCAGTACTTC. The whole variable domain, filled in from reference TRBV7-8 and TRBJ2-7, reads GAGVSQSPRYKVAKRGQDVALRCDPISGHVSLFWYQQALGQGPEFLTYFQNEAQLDKSGLPSDRFFAERPEGSVSTLKIQRTQQEDSAVYLCASSLVRAGGSSYEQYFGPGTRLTVT.

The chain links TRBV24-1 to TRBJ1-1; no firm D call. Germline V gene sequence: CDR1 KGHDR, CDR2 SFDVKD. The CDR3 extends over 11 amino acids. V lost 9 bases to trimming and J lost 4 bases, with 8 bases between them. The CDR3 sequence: CATGTATEAFF. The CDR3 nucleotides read TGTGCCACCGGTACTGCCACTGAAGCTTTCTTT.

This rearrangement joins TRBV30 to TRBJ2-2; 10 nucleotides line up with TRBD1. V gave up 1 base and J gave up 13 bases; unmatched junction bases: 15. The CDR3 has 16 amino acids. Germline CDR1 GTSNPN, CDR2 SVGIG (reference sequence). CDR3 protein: CAWSAARTGGARWLFF. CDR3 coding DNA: TGTGCCTGGAGTGCCGCCAGGACAGGGGGTGCGCGATGGCTGTTTTTT.

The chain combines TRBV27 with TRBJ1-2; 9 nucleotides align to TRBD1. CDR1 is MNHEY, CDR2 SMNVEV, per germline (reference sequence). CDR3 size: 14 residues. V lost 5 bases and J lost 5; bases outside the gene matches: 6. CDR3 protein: CASSTGQGLYGYTF. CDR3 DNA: TGTGCCAGCAGTACTGGACAGGGGCTGTATGGCTACACCTTC.

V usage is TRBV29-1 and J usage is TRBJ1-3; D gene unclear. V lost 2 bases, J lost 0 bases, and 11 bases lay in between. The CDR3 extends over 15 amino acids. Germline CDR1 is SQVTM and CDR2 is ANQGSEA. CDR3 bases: TGCAGCGTTGAATGGGCAGATCGCTCTGGAAACACCATATATTTT. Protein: CSVEWADRSGNTIYF.

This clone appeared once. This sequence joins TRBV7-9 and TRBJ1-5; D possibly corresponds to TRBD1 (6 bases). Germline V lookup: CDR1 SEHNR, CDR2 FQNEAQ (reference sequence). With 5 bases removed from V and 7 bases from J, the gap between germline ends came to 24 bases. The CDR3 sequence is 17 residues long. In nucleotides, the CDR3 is TGTGCCAGCAGCGCCAGCGGTGGGACAAGGTTGGAGCAGCCCCAGCATTTT. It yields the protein CASSASGGTRLEQPQHF.

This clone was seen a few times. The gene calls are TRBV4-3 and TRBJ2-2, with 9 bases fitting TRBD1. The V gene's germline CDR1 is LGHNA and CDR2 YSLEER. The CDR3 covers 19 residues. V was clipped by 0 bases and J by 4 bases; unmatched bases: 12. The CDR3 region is CASSQDLGGGTGSTGELFF. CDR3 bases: TGCGCCAGCAGCCAAGATTTGGGGGGCGGGACAGGGTCCACCGGGGAGCTGTTTTTT.

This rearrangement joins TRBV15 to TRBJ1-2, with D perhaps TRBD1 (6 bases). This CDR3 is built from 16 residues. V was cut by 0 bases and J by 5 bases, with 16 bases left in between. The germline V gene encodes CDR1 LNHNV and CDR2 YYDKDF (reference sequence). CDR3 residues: CATSRDPRTVSYGYTF. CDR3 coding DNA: TGTGCCACCAGCAGAGATCCCAGGACAGTTTCATATGGCTACACCTTC. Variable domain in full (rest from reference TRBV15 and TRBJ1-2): DAMVIQNPRYQVTQFGKPVTLSCSQTLNHNVMYWYQQKSSQAPKLLFHYYDKDFNNEADTPDNFQSRRPNTSFCFLDIRSPGLGDTAMYLCATSRDPRTVSYGYTFGSGTRLTVV.

The CDR3 region has the DNA TGCGCCAGCAGCGCTCAGGGAAGCCCCGGCGAGCAGTACTTC. This gives the protein CASSAQGSPGEQYF. The V and J genes are TRBV5-1 and TRBJ2-7, with D maybe TRBD1 (5 bases). Germline CDR1 and CDR2: SGHRS and YFSETQ. This CDR3 is built from 14 residues. V shed 4 bases and J shed 6 bases, with 17 bases lying between them.

CDR3 DNA: TGCAGCGTTGAGTTGGGCGAGCAGTTCTTC. Protein sequence: CSVELGEQFF. The genes are TRBV29-1 and TRBJ2-1; no firm D call. Trimming shortened V by 3 bases and J by 10 bases, and 7 bases separated the two germline ends. Germline V gives CDR1 SQVTM, CDR2 ANQGSEA. CDR3 size: 10 residues.

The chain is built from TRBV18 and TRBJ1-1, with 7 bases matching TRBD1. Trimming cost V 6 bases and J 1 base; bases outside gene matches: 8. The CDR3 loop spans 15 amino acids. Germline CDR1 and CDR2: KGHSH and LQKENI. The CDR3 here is CASSRGGTANTEAFF. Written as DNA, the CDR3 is TGTGCCAGCTCCCGGGGCGGGACAGCGAACACTGAAGCTTTCTTT. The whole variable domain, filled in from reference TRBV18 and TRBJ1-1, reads NAGVMQNPRHLVRRRGQEARLRCSPMKGHSHVYWYRQLPEEGLKFMVYLQKENIIDESGMPKERFSAEFPKEGPSILRIQQVVRGDSAAYFCASSRGGTANTEAFFGQGTRLTVV.

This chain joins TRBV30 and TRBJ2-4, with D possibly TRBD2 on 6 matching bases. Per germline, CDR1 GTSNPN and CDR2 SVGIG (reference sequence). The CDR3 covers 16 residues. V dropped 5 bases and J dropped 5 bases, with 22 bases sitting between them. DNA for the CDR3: TGTGCCTGGGGTTTGGCAGGGACCGGGGGACAAAACATTCAGTACTTC. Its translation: CAWGLAGTGGQNIQYF.

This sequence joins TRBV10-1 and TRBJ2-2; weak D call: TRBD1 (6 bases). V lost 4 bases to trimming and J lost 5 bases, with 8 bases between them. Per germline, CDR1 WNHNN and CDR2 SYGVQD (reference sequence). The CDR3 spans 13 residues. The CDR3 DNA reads TGCGCCAGCAGTGTAGGGGGAACCGGGGAGCTGTTTTTT. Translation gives CASSVGGTGELFF.

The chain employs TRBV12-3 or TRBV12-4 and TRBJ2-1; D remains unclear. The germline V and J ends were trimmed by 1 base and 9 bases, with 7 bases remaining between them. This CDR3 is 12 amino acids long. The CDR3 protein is CASSLEVFEQFF. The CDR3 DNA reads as TGTGCCAGCAGTTTAGAGGTTTTTGAGCAGTTCTTC.

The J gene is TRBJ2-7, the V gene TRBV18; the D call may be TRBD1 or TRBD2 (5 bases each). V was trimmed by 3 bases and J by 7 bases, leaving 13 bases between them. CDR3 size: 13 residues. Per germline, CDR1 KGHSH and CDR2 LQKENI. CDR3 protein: CASSPGTTGEQYF. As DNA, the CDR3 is TGTGCCAGCTCACCCGGGACGACCGGGGAGCAGTACTTC.

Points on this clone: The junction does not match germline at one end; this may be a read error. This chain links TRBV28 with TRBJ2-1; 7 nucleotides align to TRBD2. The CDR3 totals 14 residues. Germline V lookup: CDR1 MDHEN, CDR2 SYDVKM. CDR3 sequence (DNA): TGTGCCAGCAGTTTAGGGCTAGCGGCCCTATCCAGGGTCTTC. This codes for CASSLGLAALSRVF.

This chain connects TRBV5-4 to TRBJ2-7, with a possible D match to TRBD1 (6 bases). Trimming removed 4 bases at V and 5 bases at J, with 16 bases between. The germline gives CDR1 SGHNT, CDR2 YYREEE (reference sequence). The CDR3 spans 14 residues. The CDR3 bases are TGTGCCAGCAGCGGGACCCAGGGGCTGGACGAGCAGTACTTC. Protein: CASSGTQGLDEQYF.

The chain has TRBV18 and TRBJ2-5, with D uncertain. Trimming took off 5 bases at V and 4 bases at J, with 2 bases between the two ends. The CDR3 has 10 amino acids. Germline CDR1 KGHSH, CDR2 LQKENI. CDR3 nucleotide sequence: TGTGCCAGCTCAGGAGAGACCCAGTACTTC. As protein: CASSGETQYF.

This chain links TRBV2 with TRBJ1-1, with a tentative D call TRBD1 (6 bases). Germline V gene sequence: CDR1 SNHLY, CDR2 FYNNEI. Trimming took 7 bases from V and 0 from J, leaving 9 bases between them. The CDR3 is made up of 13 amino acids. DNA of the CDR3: TGTGCCAGCAACCAGGGGCTGAACACTGAAGCTTTCTTT. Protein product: CASNQGLNTEAFF.

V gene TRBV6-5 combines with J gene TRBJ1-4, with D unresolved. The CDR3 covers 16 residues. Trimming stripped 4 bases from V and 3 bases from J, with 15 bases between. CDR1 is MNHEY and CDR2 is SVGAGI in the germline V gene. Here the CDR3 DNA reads TGTGCCAGCAGTTCCACCCGGTTTGTCGCTAATGAAAAACTGTTTTTT. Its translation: CASSSTRFVANEKLFF.

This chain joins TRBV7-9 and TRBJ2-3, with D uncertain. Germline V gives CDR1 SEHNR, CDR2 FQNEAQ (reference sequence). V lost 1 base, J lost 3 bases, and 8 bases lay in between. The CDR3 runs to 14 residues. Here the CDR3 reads CASSLGAMTDTQYF. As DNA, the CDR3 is TGTGCCAGCAGCTTAGGGGCCATGACAGATACGCAGTATTTT.

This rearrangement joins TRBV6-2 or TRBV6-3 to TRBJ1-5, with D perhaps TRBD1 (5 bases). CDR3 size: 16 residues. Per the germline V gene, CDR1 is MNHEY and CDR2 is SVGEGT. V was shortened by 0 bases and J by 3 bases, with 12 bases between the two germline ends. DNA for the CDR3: TGTGCCAGCAGTTACTCAGGGACTTTATACAATCAGCCCCAGCATTTT. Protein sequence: CASSYSGTLYNQPQHF.

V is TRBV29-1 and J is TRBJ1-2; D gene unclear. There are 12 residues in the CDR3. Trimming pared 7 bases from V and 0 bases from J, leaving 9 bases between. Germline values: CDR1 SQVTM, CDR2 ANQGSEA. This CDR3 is CSAMRANYGYTF. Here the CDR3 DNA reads TGCAGCGCCATGAGAGCTAACTATGGCTACACCTTC.

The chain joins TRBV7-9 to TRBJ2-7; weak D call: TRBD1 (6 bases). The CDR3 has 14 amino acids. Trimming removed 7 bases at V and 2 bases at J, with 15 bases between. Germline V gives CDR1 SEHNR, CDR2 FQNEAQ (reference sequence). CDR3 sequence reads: CASKRDILTYEQYF. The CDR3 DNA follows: TGTGCCAGCAAACGGGACATCCTAACCTACGAGCAGTACTTC.

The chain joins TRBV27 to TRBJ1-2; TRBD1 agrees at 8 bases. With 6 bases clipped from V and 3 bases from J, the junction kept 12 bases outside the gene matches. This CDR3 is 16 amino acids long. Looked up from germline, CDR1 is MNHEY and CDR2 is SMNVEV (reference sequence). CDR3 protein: CASRILQGEGYYGYTF. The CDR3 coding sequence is TGTGCCAGCAGAATTCTACAGGGGGAGGGGTACTATGGCTACACCTTC.

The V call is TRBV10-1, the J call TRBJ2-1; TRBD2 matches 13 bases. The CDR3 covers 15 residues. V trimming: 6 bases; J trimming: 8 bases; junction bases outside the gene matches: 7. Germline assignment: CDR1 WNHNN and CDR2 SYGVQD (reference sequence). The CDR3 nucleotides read TGCGCCAGCAGCCTTACTAGCGGGAGGGCCCATGAGCAGTTCTTC. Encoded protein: CASSLTSGRAHEQFF.

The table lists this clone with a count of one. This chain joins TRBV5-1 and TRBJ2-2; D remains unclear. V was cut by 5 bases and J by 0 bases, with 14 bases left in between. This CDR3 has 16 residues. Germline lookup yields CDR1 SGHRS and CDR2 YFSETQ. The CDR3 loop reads CASSIEDGSNTGELFF. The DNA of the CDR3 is TGCGCCAGCAGTATCGAAGACGGATCGAACACCGGGGAGCTGTTTTTT.